The next 19 T cell receptor beta chains were all read from a single sample in a study of OX40 agonist ivuxolimab in advanced cancers. TCRdb keeps only in-frame clones here, not all; method: immunoSEQ multiplex PCR. The sample shows some 63,000 clones, about 83% of them seen only once. Sequences were derived from CD4+ or CD8+ T cells sorted from blood, sampled in a trial of the OX40 agonist ivuxolimab. These receptors were collected from an adult with an advanced solid tumor such as melanoma, head and neck, liver or kidney cancer.

This clone was recorded a few times. V usage is TRBV6-1 and J usage is TRBJ1-1; D might be TRBD1 (5 bases). V was cut by 1 base and J by 3 bases, with 12 bases left in between. Germline V CDR1 and CDR2: MNHNS, SASEGT. The CDR3 consists of 15 residues. CDR3 in DNA: TGTGCCAGCAGTGAAGTATGGGGCGCCTACACTGAAGCTTTCTTT. It specifies CASSEVWGAYTEAFF.

The chain uses TRBV5-1 and TRBJ2-5, with D tentatively TRBD1 or TRBD2 (7 bases each). The CDR3 is made up of 15 amino acids. The germline V and J ends were trimmed by 6 bases and 3 bases, with 18 bases remaining between them. Germline-derived CDR1 and CDR2 are SGHRS and YFSETQ. The CDR3 nucleotides are TGCGCCAGCACTGAAATACAGGGGAGGGAAGAGACCCAGTACTTC. As protein: CASTEIQGREETQYF. Supplemented by reference TRBV5-1 and TRBJ2-5, the full variable domain reads KAGVTQTPRYLIKTRGQQVTLSCSPISGHRSVSWYQQTPGQGLQFLFEYFSETQRNKGNFPGRFSGRQFSNSRSEMNVSTLELGDSALYLCASTEIQGREETQYFGPGTRLLVL.

The V call is TRBV19, the J call TRBJ2-5, with 9 bases lining up with TRBD2. TRBJ2-7 explains the end of the DNA better; the J call may be wrong. Per germline, CDR1 LNHDA and CDR2 SQIVND (reference sequence). The CDR3 is made up of 12 amino acids. CDR3 protein: CASSASGNEQYF. Written as DNA, the CDR3 is TGTGCCAGTAGTGCTAGCGGGAACGAGCAGTACTTC.

The chain joins TRBV27 to TRBJ2-5; weak D call: TRBD1 (6 bases). V was shortened by 6 bases and J by 2 bases, with 13 bases between the two germline ends. This CDR3 contains 14 residues. Germline values: CDR1 MNHEY, CDR2 SMNVEV (reference sequence). As DNA, the CDR3 is TGTGCCAGCAGCTGGGCCGGGACACAAGAGACCCAGTACTTC. Translation gives CASSWAGTQETQYF.

This rearrangement joins TRBV27 to TRBJ1-2; D remains unclear. This CDR3 is 15 amino acids long. Germline values: CDR1 MNHEY, CDR2 SMNVEV (reference sequence). V dropped 2 bases and J dropped 0 bases, with 10 bases sitting between them. CDR3 sequence reads: CASSLRQLPNYGYTF. CDR3 DNA: TGTGCCAGCAGTTTAAGGCAGCTTCCTAACTATGGCTACACCTTC.

The V call is TRBV30, the J call TRBJ1-6; 9 bases agree with TRBD1. The CDR3 consists of 14 residues. V was clipped by 5 bases and J by 4 bases; unmatched bases: 3. CDR1 is GTSNPN, CDR2 SVGIG, per germline (reference sequence). The CDR3 is CAWGQGIYNSPLHF. In nucleotides, the CDR3 is TGTGCCTGGGGACAGGGGATATATAATTCACCCCTCCACTTT.

The gene calls are TRBV2 and TRBJ2-3; D not certain. CDR1 is SNHLY and CDR2 is FYNNEI in the germline V gene. The CDR3 is 14 residues long. Trimming shortened V by 6 bases and J by 1 base, and 11 bases separated the two germline ends. CDR3 nucleotide sequence: TGTGCCAGCAGGCTGGAGCCCGGCACAGATACGCAGTATTTT. Protein: CASRLEPGTDTQYF.

This clone came up once. V is TRBV4-1 and J is TRBJ1-4; D ambiguous. CDR3 length: 16 residues. The germline gives CDR1 MGHRA, CDR2 YSYEKL. The V and J ends lost 8 bases and 3 bases respectively, with 19 bases between them. The CDR3 sequence: CASASNPGRSNEKLFF. As DNA, the CDR3 is TGCGCCAGCGCTTCCAATCCAGGCCGTTCTAATGAAAAACTGTTTTTT.

V gene TRBV7-9 combines with J gene TRBJ2-7; TRBD2 might be the D (5 bases). V lost 5 bases, J lost 4 bases, and 12 bases lay in between. Germline V gives CDR1 SEHNR, CDR2 FQNEAQ (reference sequence). The CDR3 covers 13 residues. In nucleotides, the CDR3 is TGTGCCAGCAGCCCCGGACTCCTATACGAGCAGTACTTC. Translated: CASSPGLLYEQYF.

This rearrangement joins TRBV11-2 to TRBJ1-1, with TRBD1 matching over 7 bases. V gave up 0 bases and J gave up 10 bases; unmatched junction bases: 2. CDR1 and CDR2 from the germline V gene are SGHAT and FQNNGV. The CDR3 contains 12 residues. CDR3 in DNA: TGTGCCAGCAGCTTAGACAGGGGGGCAGCTTTCTTT. Translating it yields CASSLDRGAAFF.

This clone was observed once. The chain joins TRBV7-2 to TRBJ2-3; maybe TRBD2 (5 bases). CDR3 length equals 14 residues. V was clipped by 5 bases and J by 7 bases, with 16 bases between them. Per germline, CDR1 SGHTA and CDR2 FQGNSA. In DNA form, the CDR3 reads TGTGCCAGCAGCCAAGGGAGAATGTCGAATACGCAGTATTTT. The encoded protein is CASSQGRMSNTQYF.

This rearrangement joins TRBV28 to TRBJ1-2; 12 bases are shared with TRBD1. The V segment lost 3 bases and the J segment 8 bases; nucleotides outside the gene matches: 4. Germline CDR1 reads MDHEN; CDR2 reads SYDVKM. The CDR3 has 14 amino acids. Here the CDR3 reads CASSLGQGAGGYTF. DNA of the CDR3: TGTGCCAGCAGTTTGGGACAGGGGGCTGGGGGCTACACCTTC.

This clone was seen a handful of times. CDR3 residues: CASSQGDRGQETQYF. The CDR3 DNA sequence: TGCGCCAGCAGCCAAGGGGACAGGGGCCAAGAGACCCAGTACTTC. The chain recombines TRBV4-1 with TRBJ2-5; 10 bases agree with TRBD1. There are 15 residues in the CDR3. Trimming at V came to 1 base and at J to 1 base, leaving 0 bases not matched to a gene. Germline V gives CDR1 MGHRA, CDR2 YSYEKL.

This chain uses TRBV30 with TRBJ1-2; a possible D gene is TRBD1 (6 bases). CDR3 size: 14 residues. V dropped 3 bases and J dropped 6 bases, with 17 bases sitting between them. The germline gives CDR1 GTSNPN, CDR2 SVGIG (reference sequence). The CDR3: CAWSGQWRGDGYTF. As DNA, the CDR3 is TGTGCCTGGAGCGGACAGTGGCGAGGGGATGGCTACACCTTC.

CDR3 bases: TGTGCCTGGGAGTTAGGGGGTAGCTATGGCTACACCTTC. Translated, it gives CAWELGGSYGYTF. The chain employs TRBV30 and TRBJ1-2; tentatively, D is TRBD1 (6 bases). Trimming pared 5 bases from V and 4 bases from J, leaving 14 bases between. The germline gives CDR1 GTSNPN, CDR2 SVGIG (reference sequence). The CDR3 spans 13 residues. Supplemented by reference TRBV30 and TRBJ1-2, the full variable domain reads SQTIHQWPATLVQPVGSPLSLECTVEGTSNPNLYWYRQAAGRGLQLLFYSVGIGQISSEVPQNLSASRPQDRQFILSSKKLLLSDSGFYLCAWELGGSYGYTFGSGTRLTVV.

The genes are TRBV5-4 and TRBJ1-1; D is ambiguous. V was shortened by 4 bases and J by 0 bases, with 10 bases between the two germline ends. From germline, CDR1 is SGHNT and CDR2 YYREEE (reference sequence). This CDR3 spans 14 amino acids. The CDR3 bases are TGTGCCAGCAGCGAGGAAATCATGAACACTGAAGCTTTCTTT. Its translation: CASSEEIMNTEAFF.

The gene calls are TRBV7-7 and TRBJ2-2; no reliable D call. Trimming shortened V by 10 bases and J by 0 bases, and 18 bases separated the two germline ends. From germline, CDR1 is SSHAT and CDR2 FNYEAQ (reference sequence). CDR3 size: 16 residues. CDR3 in DNA: TGTGCCACCACCAAGCCGGCGACCGCGAACACCGGGGAGCTGTTTTTT. Residues: CATTKPATANTGELFF.

This chain joins TRBV10-1 and TRBJ1-2; D unresolved. Germline CDR1 is WNHNN and CDR2 is SYGVQD (reference sequence). V lost 0 bases and J lost 2, with 4 bases in between. The CDR3 runs to 13 residues. CDR3 loop: CASSESSNYGYTF. CDR3 in DNA: TGCGCCAGCAGTGAGTCAAGCAACTATGGCTACACCTTC.

As regards this clone: A junction end diverges from the germline sequence, so it may reflect a read error. The rearrangement links TRBV5-1 to TRBJ2-5; D possibly corresponds to TRBD2 (5 bases). Germline values: CDR1 SGHRS, CDR2 YFSETQ. The CDR3 is 13 amino acids. This chain's CDR3 is CAGSLDGKETQYF. The CDR3 region has the DNA TGCGCCGGCAGCTTGGACGGGAAAGAGACCCAGTACTTC.